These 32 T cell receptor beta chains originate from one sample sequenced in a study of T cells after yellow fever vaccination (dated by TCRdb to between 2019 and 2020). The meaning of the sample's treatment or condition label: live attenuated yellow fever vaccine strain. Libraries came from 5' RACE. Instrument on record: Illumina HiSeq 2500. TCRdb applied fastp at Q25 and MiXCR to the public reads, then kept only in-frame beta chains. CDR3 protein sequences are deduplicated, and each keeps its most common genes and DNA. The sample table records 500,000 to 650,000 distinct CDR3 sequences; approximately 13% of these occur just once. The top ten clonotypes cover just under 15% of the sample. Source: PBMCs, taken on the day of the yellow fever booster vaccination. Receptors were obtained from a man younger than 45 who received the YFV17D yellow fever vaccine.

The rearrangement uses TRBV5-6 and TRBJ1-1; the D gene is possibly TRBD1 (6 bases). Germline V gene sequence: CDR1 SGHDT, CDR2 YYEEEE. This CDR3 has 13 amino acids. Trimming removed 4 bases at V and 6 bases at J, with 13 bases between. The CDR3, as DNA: TGTGCCAGCAGCCTCGACAGGTTCGCTGAAGCTTTCTTT. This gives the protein CASSLDRFAEAFF.

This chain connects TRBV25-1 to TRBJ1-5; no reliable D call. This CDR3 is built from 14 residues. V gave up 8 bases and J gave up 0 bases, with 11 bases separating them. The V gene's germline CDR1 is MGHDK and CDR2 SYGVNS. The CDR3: CASGQDLSNQPQHF. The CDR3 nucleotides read TGTGCCAGCGGGCAGGATCTTAGCAATCAGCCCCAGCATTTT. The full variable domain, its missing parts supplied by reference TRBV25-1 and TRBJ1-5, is EADIYQTPRYLVIGTGKKITLECSQTMGHDKMYWYQQDPGMELHLIHYSYGVNSTEKGDLSSESTVSRIRTEHFPLTLESARPSHTSQYLCASGQDLSNQPQHFGDGTRLSIL.

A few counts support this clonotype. CDR3 protein: CASLHPRGPYNEQFF. CDR3 nucleotide sequence: TGTGCCAGCCTGCACCCTAGGGGGCCCTACAATGAGCAGTTCTTC. V usage is TRBV5-5 and J usage is TRBJ2-1; 7 bases map to TRBD1. The CDR3 consists of 15 residues. Germline CDR1 is SGHKS and CDR2 is YYEKEE (reference sequence). V shed 7 bases and J 2 bases; nucleotides not matched to a gene: 9.

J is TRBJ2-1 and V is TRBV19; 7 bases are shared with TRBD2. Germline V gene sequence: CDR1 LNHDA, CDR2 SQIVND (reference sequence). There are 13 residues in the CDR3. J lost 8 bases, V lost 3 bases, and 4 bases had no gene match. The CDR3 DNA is TGTGCCAGTAGTATTGGGGGAGGGTATGAGCAGTTCTTC. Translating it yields CASSIGGGYEQFF.

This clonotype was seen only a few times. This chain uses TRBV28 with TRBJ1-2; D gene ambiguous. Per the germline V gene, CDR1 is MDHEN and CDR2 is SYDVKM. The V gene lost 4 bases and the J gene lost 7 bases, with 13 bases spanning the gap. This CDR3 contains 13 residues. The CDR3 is CASSSHPPGGYTF. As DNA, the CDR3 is TGTGCCAGCAGTTCCCACCCTCCAGGTGGCTACACCTTC.

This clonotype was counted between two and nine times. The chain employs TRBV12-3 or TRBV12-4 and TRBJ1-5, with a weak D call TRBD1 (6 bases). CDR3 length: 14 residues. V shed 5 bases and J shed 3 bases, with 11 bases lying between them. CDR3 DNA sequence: TGTGCCAGCAGTGGGGGGGGCCTCAATCAGCCCCAGCATTTT. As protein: CASSGGGLNQPQHF.

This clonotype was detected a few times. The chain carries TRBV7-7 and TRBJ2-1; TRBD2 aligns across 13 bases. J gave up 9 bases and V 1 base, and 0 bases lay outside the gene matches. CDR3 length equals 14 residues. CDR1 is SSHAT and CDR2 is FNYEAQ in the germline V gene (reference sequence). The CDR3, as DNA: TGTGCCAGCAGCTTAGGGACTAGCGGGGGTGAGCAGTTCTTC. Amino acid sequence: CASSLGTSGGEQFF.

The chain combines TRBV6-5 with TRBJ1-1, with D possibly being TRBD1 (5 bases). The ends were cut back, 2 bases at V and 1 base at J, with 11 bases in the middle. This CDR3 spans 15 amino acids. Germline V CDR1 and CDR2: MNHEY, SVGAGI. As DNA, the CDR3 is TGTGCCAGCAGTTACCCCGGGGCGAGGAACACTGAAGCTTTCTTT. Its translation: CASSYPGARNTEAFF.

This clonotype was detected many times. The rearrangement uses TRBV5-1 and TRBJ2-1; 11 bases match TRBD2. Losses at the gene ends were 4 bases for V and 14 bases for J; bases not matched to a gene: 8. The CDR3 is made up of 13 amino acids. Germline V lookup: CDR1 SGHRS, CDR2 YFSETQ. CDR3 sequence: CASSQTSGKSEFF. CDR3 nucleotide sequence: TGCGCCAGCAGCCAGACTAGCGGGAAATCAGAGTTCTTC.

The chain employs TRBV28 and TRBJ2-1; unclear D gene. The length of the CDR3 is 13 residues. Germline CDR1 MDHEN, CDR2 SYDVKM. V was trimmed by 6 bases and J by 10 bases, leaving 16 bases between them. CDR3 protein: CASRTSRPAEQFF. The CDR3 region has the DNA TGTGCCAGCAGGACTTCCCGACCCGCAGAGCAGTTCTTC. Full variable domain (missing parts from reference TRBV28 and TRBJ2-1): DVKVTQSSRYLVKRTGEKVFLECVQDMDHENMFWYRQDPGLGLRLIYFSYDVKMKEKGDIPEGYSVSREKKERFSLILESASTNQTSMYLCASRTSRPAEQFFGPGTRLTVL.

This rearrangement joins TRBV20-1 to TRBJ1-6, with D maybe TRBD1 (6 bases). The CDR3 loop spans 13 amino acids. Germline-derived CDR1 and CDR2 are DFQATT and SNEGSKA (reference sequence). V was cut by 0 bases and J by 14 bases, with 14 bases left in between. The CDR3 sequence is CSARDEGDLSLHF. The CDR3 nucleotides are TGCAGTGCTAGAGATGAGGGGGACTTATCCCTCCACTTT.

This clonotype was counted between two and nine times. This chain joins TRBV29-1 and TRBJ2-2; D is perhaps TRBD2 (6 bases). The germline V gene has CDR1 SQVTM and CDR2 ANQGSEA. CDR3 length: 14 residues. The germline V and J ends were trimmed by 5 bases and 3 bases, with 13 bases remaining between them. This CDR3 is CSVPSGFYTGELFF. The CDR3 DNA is TGCAGCGTTCCCAGCGGGTTTTACACCGGGGAGCTGTTTTTT.

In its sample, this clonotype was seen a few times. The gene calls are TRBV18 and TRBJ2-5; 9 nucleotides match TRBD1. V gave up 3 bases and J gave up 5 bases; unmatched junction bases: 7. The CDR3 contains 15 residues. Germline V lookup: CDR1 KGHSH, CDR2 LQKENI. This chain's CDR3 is CASSPSGQGYETQYF. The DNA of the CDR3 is TGTGCCAGCTCACCCTCGGGACAGGGTTATGAGACCCAGTACTTC.

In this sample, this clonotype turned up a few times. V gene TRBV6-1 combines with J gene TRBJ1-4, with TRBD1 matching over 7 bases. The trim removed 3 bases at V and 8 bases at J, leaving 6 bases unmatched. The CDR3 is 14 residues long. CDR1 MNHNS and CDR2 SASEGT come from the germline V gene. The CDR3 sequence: CASSEGQLKEKLFF. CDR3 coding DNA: TGTGCCAGCAGTGAGGGACAGCTTAAAGAAAAACTGTTTTTT.

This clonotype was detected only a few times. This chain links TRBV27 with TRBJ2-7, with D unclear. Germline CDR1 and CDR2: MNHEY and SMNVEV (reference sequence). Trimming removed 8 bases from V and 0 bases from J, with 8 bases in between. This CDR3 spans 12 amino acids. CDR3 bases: TGTGCCAGCGCCCCTTCCTCCTACGAGCAGTACTTC. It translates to CASAPSSYEQYF.

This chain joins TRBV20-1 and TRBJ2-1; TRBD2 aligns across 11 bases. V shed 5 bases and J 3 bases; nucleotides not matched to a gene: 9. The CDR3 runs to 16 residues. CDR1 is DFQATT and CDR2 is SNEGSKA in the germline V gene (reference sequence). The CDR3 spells CSAPTSSGRNYNEQFF. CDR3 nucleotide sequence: TGCAGTGCTCCGACCTCTAGCGGGAGGAACTACAATGAGCAGTTCTTC.

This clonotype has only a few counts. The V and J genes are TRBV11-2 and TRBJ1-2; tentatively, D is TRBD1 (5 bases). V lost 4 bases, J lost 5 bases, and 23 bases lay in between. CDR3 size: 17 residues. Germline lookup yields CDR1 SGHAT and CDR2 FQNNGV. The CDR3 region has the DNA TGTGCCAGCAGCTCCCTGGCAGAGCGGGGCGAATCGTATGGCTACACCTTC. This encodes CASSSLAERGESYGYTF.

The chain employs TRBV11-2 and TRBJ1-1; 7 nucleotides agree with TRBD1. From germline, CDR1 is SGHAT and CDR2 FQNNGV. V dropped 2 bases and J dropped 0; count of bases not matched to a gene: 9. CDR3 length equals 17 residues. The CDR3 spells CASSLWLSGGVNTEAFF. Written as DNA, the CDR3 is TGTGCCAGCAGCTTATGGCTCTCAGGGGGTGTGAACACTGAAGCTTTCTTT.

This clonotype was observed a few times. The CDR3 DNA is TGTGCCAGCAGCTCAACTAGCGCTACCTACAATGAGCAGTTCTTC. It is translated as CASSSTSATYNEQFF. The J gene is TRBJ2-1, the V gene TRBV11-3, with TRBD2 matching over 7 bases. V was clipped by 4 bases and J by 2 bases; unmatched bases: 5. CDR3 size: 15 residues. CDR1 is SGHNT, CDR2 YENEEA, per germline. The variable domain in full, with the rest retrieved from reference TRBV11-3 and TRBJ2-1, is EAGVVQSPRYKIIEKKQPVAFWCNPISGHNTLYWYLQNLGQGPELLIRYENEEAVDDSQLPKDRFSAERLKGVDSTLKIQPAELGDSAVYLCASSSTSATYNEQFFGPGTRLTVL.

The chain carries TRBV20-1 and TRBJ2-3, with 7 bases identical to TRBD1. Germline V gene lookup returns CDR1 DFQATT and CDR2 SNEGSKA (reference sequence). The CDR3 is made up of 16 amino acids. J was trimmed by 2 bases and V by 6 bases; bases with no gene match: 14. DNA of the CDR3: TGCAGTGCAACGGGCTCAAAGGGACAGAACACAGATACGCAGTATTTT. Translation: CSATGSKGQNTDTQYF.

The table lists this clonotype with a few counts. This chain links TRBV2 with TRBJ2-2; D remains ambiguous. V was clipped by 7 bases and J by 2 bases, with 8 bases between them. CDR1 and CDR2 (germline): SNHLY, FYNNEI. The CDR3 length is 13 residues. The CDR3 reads CASKRANTGELFF. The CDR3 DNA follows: TGTGCCAGCAAACGCGCTAACACCGGGGAGCTGTTTTTT.

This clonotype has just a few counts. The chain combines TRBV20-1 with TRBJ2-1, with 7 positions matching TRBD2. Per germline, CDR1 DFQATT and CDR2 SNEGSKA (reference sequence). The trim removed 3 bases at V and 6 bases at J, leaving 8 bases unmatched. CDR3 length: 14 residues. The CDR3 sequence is CSASPSGPINEQFF. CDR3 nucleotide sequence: TGCAGTGCTAGTCCTAGCGGTCCGATCAATGAGCAGTTCTTC.

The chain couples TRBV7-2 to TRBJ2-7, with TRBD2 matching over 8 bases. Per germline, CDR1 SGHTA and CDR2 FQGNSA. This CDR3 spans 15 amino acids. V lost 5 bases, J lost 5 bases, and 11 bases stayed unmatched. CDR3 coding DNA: TGTGCCAGCAGCCCCTGGGAGCGGGAGCCCCACGAGCAGTACTTC. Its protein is CASSPWEREPHEQYF.

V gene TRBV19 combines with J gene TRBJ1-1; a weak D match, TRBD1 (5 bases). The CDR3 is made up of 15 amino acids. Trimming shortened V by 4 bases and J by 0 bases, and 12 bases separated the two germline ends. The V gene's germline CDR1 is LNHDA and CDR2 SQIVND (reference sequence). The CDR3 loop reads CASSKLSTVNTEAFF. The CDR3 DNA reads TGTGCCAGTAGTAAATTATCGACAGTGAACACTGAAGCTTTCTTT.

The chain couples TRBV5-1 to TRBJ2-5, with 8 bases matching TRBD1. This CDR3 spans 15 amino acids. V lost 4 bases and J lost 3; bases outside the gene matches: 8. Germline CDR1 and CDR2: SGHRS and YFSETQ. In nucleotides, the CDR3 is TGCGCCAGCAGCAAGGCCGGGACAGGAGAAGAGACCCAGTACTTC. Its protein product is CASSKAGTGEETQYF.

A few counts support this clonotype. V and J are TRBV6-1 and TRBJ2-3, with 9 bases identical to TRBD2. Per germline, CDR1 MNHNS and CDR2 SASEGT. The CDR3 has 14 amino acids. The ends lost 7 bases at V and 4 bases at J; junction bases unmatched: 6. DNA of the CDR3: TGTGCCAGCAAGGTAGCGGGAGCCGCAGATACGCAGTATTTT. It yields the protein CASKVAGAADTQYF.

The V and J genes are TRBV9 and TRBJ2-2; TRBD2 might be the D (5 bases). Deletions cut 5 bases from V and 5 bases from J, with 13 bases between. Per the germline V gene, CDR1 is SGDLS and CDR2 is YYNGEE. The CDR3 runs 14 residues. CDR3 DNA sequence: TGTGCCAGCAGTGCGGGCCATTTGACCGGGGAGCTGTTTTTT. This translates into CASSAGHLTGELFF. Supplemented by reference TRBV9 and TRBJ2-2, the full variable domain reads DSGVTQTPKHLITATGQRVTLRCSPRSGDLSVYWYQQSLDQGLQFLIQYYNGEERAKGNILERFSAQQFPDLHSELNLSSLELGDSALYFCASSAGHLTGELFFGEGSRLTVL.

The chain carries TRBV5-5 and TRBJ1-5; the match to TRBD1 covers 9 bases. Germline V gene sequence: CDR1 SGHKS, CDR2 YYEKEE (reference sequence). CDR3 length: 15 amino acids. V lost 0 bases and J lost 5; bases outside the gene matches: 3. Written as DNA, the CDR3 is TGTGCCAGCAGCTTGGAGGGGACAGGGTATCAGCCCCAGCATTTT. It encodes CASSLEGTGYQPQHF.

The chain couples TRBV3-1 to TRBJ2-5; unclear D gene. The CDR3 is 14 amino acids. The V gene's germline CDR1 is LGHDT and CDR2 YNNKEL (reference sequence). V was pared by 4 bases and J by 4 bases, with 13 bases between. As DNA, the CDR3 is TGTGCCAGCAGCCCCCCCCCGCTAGGAGAGACCCAGTACTTC. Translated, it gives CASSPPPLGETQYF.

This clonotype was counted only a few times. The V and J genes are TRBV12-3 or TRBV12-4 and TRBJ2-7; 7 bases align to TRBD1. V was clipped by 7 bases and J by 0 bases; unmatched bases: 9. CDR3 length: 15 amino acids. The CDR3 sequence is CASTQTGIHSYEQYF. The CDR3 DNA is TGTGCCAGCACTCAGACAGGGATCCACTCCTACGAGCAGTACTTC.

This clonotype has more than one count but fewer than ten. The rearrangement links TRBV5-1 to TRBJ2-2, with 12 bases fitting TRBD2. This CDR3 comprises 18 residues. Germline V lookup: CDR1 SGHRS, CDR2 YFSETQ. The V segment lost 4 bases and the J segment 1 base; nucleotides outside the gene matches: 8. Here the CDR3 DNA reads TGCGCCAGCAGCAGACTAGCGGGAGAAGGGGGGAACACCGGGGAGCTGTTTTTT. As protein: CASSRLAGEGGNTGELFF.

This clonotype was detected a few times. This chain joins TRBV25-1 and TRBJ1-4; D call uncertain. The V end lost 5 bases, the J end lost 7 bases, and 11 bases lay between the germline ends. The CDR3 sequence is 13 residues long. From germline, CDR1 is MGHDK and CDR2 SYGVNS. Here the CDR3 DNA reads TGTGCCAGCAGTAGAGGACTGGCTGAAAAACTGTTTTTT. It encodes CASSRGLAEKLFF.